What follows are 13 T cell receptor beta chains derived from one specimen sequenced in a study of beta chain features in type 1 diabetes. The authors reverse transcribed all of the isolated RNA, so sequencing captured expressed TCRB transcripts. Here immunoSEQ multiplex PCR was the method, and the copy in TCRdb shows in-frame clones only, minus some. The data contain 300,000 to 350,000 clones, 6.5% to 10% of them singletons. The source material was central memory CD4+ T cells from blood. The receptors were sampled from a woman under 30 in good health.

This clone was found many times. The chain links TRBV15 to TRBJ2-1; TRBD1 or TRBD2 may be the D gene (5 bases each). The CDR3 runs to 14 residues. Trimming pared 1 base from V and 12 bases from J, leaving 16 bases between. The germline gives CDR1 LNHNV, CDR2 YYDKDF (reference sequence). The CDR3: CATSRGSGPQGQFF. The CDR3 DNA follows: TGTGCCACCAGCAGAGGATCGGGACCACAAGGGCAGTTCTTC.

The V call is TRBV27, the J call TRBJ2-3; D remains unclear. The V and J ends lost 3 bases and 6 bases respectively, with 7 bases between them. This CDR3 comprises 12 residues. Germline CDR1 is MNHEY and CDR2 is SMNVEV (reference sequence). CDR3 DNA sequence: TGTGCCAGCAGTTTTCTTTCGGATACGCAGTATTTT. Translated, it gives CASSFLSDTQYF.

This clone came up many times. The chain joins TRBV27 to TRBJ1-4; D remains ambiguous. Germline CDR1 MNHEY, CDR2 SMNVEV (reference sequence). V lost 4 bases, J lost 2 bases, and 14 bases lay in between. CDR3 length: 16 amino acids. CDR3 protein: CASSSHGAGTNEKLFF. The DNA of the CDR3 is TGTGCCAGCAGTTCTCACGGAGCCGGGACTAATGAAAAACTGTTTTTT.

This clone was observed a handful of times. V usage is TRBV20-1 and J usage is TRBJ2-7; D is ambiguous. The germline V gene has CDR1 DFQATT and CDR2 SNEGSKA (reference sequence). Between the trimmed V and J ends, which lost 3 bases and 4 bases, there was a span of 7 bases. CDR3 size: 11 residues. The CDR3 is CSASEYYEQYF. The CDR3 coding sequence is TGCAGTGCTAGCGAATATTACGAGCAGTACTTC.

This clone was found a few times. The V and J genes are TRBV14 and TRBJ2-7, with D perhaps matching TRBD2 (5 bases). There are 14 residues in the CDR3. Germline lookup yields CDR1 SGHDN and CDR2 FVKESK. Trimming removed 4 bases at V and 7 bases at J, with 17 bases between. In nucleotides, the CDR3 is TGTGCCAGCAGCCGGCGGGCCCCAAGAGCGGAGCAGTACTTC. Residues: CASSRRAPRAEQYF.

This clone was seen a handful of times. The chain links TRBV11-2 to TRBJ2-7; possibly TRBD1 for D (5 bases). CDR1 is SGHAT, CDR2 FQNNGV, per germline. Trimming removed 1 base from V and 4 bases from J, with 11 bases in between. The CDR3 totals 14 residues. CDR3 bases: TGTGCCAGCAGCTTAGGTGGCAGGGTATACGAGCAGTACTTC. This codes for CASSLGGRVYEQYF. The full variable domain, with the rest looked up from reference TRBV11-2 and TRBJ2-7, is EAGVAQSPRYKIIEKRQSVAFWCNPISGHATLYWYQQILGQGPKLLIQFQNNGVVDDSQLPKDRFSAERLKGVDSTLKIQPAKLEDSAVYLCASSLGGRVYEQYFGPGTRLTVT.

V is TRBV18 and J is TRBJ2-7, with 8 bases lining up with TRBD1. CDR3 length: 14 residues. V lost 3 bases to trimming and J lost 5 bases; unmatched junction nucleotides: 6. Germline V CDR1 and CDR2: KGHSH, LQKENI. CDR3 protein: CASSPRTGWDEQYF. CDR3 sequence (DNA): TGTGCCAGCTCACCCAGGACAGGGTGGGACGAGCAGTACTTC. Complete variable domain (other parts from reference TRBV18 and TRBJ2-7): NAGVMQNPRHLVRRRGQEARLRCSPMKGHSHVYWYRQLPEEGLKFMVYLQKENIIDESGMPKERFSAEFPKEGPSILRIQQVVRGDSAAYFCASSPRTGWDEQYFGPGTRLTVT.

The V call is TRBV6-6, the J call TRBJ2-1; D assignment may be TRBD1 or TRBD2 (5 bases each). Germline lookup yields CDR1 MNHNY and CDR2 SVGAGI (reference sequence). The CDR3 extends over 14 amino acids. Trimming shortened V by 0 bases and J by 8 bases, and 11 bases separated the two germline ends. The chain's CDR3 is CASSYSGVRYEQFF. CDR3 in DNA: TGTGCCAGCAGTTACTCGGGGGTTAGGTATGAGCAGTTCTTC.

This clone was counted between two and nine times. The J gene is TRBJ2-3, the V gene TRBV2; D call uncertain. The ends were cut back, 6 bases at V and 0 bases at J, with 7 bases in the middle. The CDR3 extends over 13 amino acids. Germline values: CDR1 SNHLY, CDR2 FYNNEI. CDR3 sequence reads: CASRRDSTDTQYF. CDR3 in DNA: TGTGCCAGCAGGCGTGACAGCACAGATACGCAGTATTTT.

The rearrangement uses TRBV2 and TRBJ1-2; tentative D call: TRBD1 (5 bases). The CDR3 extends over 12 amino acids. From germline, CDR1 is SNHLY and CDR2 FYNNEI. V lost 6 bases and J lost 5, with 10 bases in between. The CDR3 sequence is CASRDRGYGYTF. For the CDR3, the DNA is TGTGCCAGCAGGGATAGGGGATATGGCTACACCTTC.

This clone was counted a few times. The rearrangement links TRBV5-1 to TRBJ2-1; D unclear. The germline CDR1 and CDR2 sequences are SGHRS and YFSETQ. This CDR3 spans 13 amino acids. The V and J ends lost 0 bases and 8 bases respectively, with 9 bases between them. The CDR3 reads CASSLGAEDEQFF. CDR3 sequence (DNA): TGCGCCAGCAGCTTGGGGGCCGAAGATGAGCAGTTCTTC.

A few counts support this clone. CDR3: CASSPGLGLAGEGYEQYF. In nucleotides, the CDR3 is TGCGCCAGCAGCCCCGGCCTCGGACTAGCGGGAGAAGGCTACGAGCAGTACTTC. The V and J genes are TRBV5-1 and TRBJ2-5, with TRBD2 matching over 13 bases. TRBJ2-7 matches the DNA end more closely, so the J call is doubtful. Germline V CDR1 and CDR2: SGHRS, YFSETQ. CDR3 size: 18 residues.

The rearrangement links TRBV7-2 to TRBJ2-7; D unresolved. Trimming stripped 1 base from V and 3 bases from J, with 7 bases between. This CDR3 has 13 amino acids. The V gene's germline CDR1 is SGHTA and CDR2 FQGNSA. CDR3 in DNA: TGTGCCAGCAGCTTAGAACCTTTCTACGAGCAGTACTTC. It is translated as CASSLEPFYEQYF.